This T cell receptor (beta chain) was obtained from a study of metastatic and nonmetastatic thyroid tumors. Study-level information: Peripheral blood and tumor or nodule samples from malignant and benign thyroid patients were compared.

Germline CDR1 MDHEN, CDR2 SYDVKM. After removal of 5 bases from V and 7 bases from J, the junction contained 4 bases not matched to a gene. CDR3 length equals 15 residues. Study conclusions and caveats: Benign nodules were reported to have significantly lower TCR beta diversity than malignant thyroid tumors, in blood and tumor.

Comments on this clone: The antigen remains undetermined.

None of the patients had undergone any treatment ahead of thyroid surgery. In the original analysis: The distant-metastasis classifier for papillary thyroid cancer was built from CDR3 differences across clinicopathological groups. TCRdb reanalyzed the PCR reads with MiXCR. Here the V and J calls rest on TCRdb's processing, not on the authors' analysis. This sample has 7,000 to 8,500 clones, with roughly 29% found just once. This chain joins TRBV28 and TRBJ2-1, with 14 positions matching TRBD2. Sequencing used tumor tissue. This TCR came from a female donor with papillary thyroid cancer or a benign thyroid nodule (not recorded which). Some clones in this sample may be carry-over from other donors' samples. The CDR3 DNA is TGTGCCAGCAGTCTGACTAGCGGGGGGGAGAATGAGCAGTTCTTC. This sequence encodes CASSLTSGGENEQFF.